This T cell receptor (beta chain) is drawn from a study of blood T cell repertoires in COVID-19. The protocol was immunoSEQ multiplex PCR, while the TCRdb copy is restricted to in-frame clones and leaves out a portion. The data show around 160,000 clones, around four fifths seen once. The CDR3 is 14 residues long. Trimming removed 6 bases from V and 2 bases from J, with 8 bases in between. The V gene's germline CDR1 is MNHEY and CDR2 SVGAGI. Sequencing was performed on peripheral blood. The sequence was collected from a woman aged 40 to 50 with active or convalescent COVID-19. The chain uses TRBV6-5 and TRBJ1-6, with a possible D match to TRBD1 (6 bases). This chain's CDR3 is CASSTGTYNSPLHF. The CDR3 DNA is TGTGCCAGCAGCACAGGGACCTATAATTCACCCCTCCACTTT.